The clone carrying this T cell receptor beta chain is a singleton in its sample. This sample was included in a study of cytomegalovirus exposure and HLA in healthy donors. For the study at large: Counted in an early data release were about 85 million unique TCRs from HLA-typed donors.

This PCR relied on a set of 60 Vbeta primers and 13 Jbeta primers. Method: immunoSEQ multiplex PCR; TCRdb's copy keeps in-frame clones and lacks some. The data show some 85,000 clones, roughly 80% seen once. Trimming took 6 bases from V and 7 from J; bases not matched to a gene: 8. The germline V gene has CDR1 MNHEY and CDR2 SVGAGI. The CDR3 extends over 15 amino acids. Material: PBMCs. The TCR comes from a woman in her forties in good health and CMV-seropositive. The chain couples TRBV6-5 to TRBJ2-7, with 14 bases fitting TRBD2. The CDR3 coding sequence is TGTGCCAGCAGCCGGGGACTAGCGGGAGTTTATGAGCAGTACTTC. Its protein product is CASSRGLAGVYEQYF.